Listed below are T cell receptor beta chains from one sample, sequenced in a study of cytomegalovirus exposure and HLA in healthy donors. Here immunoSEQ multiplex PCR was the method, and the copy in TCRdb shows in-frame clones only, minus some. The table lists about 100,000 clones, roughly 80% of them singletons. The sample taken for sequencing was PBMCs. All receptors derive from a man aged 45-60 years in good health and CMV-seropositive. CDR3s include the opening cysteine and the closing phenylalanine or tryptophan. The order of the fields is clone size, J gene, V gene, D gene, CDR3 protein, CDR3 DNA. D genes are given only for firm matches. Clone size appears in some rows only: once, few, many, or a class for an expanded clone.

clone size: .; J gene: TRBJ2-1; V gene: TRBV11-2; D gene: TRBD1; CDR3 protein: CASNGQGGWTNEQFF; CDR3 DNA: TGTGCCAGCAACGGACAGGGGGGGTGGACCAATGAGCAGTTCTTC
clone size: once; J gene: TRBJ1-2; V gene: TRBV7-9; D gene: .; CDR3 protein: CASSFQLYGYTF; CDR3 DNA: TGTGCCAGCAGCTTCCAACTATATGGCTACACCTTC
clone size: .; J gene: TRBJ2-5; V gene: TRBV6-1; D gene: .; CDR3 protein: CASIPGHGLLETQYF; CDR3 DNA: TGTGCCAGCATCCCGGGACACGGCCTTTTGGAGACCCAGTACTTC
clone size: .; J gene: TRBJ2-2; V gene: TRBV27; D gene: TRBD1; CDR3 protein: CASSLNRQGARAGELFF; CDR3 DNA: TGTGCCAGCAGTTTGAATCGACAGGGGGCTAGGGCCGGGGAGCTGTTTTTT
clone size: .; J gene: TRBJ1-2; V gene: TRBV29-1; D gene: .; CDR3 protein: CSVVGGGNYGYTF; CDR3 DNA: TGCAGCGTTGTGGGGGGGGGAAACTATGGCTACACCTTC
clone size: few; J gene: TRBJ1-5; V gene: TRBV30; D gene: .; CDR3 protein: CAWSRLTDNQPQHF; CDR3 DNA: TGTGCCTGGAGTCGACTGACAGACAATCAGCCCCAGCATTTT
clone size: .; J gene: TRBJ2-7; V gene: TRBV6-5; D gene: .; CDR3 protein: CASSYSYADTYEQYF; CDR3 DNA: TGTGCCAGCAGTTACTCCTACGCGGACACCTACGAGCAGTACTTC
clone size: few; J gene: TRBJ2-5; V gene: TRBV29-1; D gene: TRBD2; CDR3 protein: CSAKTSRETQYF; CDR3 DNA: TGCAGCGCCAAGACTAGCCGCGAGACCCAGTACTTC
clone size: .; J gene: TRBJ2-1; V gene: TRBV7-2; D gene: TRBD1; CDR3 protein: CASSLGPGTGGLGEQFF; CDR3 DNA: TGTGCCAGCAGCTTAGGCCCCGGGACAGGGGGGTTAGGCGAGCAGTTCTTC
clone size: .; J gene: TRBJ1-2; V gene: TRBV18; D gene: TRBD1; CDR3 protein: CASSPGQGGGYTF; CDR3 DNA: TGTGCCAGCTCACCCGGACAGGGTGGGGGCTACACCTTC
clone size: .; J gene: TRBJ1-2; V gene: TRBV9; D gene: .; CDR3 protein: CASSTSATGGYGYTF; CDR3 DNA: TGTGCCAGCAGCACATCCGCGACCGGGGGCTATGGCTACACCTTC
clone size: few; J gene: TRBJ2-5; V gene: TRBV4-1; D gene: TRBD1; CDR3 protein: CASSPGTGAETQYF; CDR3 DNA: TGCGCCAGCAGCCCCGGGACAGGAGCTGAGACCCAGTACTTC
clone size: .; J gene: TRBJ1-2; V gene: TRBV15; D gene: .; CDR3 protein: CATSRDYGARGIYGYTF; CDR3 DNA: TGTGCCACCAGCAGAGATTATGGGGCCAGGGGCATCTATGGCTACACCTTC
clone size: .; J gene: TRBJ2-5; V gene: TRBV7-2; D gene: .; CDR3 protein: CASRRSFGETQYF; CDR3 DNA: TGTGCCAGCAGGCGGAGCTTTGGGGAGACCCAGTACTTC
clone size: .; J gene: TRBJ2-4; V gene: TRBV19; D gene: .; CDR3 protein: CASESGASAKNIQYF; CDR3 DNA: TGTGCCAGCGAATCAGGGGCGTCAGCCAAAAACATTCAGTACTTC
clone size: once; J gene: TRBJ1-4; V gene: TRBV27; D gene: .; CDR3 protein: CASSFQQASGYEKLLF; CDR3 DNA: TGTGCCAGCAGTTTTCAACAGGCTTCAGGGTATGAAAAACTGCTTTTT
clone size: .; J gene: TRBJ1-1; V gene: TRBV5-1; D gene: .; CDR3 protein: CASSVDRMNTEAFF; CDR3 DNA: TGCGCCAGCAGCGTGGACAGAATGAACACTGAAGCTTTCTTT
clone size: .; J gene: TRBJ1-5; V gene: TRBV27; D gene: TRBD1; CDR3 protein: CASSLGQGSNQPQNF; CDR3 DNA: TGTGCCAGCAGTCTCGGACAGGGAAGCAATCAGCCCCAGAATTTT
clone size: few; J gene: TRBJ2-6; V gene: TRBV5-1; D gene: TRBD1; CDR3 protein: CASSFVTGASGANVLTF; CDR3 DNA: TGCGCCAGCAGCTTTGTAACAGGGGCCTCTGGGGCCAACGTCCTGACTTTC
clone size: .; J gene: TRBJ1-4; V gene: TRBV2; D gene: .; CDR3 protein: CASREDRYNEKLFF; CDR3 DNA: TGTGCCAGCAGGGAGGACAGATATAATGAAAAACTGTTTTTT
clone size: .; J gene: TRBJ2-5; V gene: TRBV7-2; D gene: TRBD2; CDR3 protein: CASSPFLAGGVIETQYF; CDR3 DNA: TGTGCCAGCAGCCCATTCTTAGCGGGGGGTGTGATAGAGACCCAGTACTTC
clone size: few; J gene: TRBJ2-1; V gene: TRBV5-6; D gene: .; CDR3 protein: CASSLQGGDRDEQFF; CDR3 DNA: TGTGCCAGCAGCTTGCAGGGAGGCGATAGAGATGAGCAGTTCTTC
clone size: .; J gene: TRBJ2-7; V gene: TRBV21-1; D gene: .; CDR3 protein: CASSVPFEQGIEQYF; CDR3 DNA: TGTGCCAGCAGCGTCCCCTTTGAACAGGGGATCGAGCAGTACTTC
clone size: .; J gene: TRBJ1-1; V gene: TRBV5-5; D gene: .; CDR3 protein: CASSWDAGARTEAFF; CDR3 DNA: TGTGCCAGCAGCTGGGACGCGGGGGCGCGTACTGAAGCTTTCTTT
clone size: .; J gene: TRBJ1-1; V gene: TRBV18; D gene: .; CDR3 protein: CASSPQGGTEAFF; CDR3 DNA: TGTGCCAGCTCACCACAGGGAGGGACTGAAGCTTTCTTT
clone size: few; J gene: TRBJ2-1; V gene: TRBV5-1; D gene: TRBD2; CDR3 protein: CASSFRTSGGSNEQFF; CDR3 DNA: TGCGCCAGCAGTTTTAGGACTAGCGGGGGGAGCAATGAGCAGTTCTTC
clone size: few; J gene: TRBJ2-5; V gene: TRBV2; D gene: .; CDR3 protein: CASTYDRKETQYF; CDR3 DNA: TGTGCCAGCACCTACGACAGAAAAGAGACCCAGTACTTC
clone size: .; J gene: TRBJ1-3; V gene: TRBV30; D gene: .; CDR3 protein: CAWSESFGNTIYF; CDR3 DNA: TGTGCCTGGAGTGAAAGCTTTGGAAACACCATATATTTT
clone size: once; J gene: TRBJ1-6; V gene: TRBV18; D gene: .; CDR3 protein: CASSPERGLGSPLHF; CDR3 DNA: TGTGCCAGCTCACCTGAGCGGGGGCTGGGTTCACCCCTCCACTTT
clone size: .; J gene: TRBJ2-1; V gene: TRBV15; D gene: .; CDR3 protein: CATSRAGIAETYNEQFF; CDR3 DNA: TGTGCCACCAGCAGGGCGGGAATAGCGGAAACCTACAATGAGCAGTTCTTC
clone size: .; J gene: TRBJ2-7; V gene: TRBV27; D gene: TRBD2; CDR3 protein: CASRGGAYEQYF; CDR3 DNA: TGTGCCAGCAGGGGGGGGGCCTACGAGCAGTACTTC
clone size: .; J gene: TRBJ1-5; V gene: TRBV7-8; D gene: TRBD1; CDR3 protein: CASSLALTGQIPQPQHF; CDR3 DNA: TGTGCCAGCAGCTTAGCGCTCACGGGACAGATTCCTCAGCCCCAGCATTTT